Listed here is a single TCR beta chain. The record originates from a study of T-cell memory formation after mild COVID-19. MiXCR was run by TCRdb on the 5' RACE reads, yielding one entry per CDR3 protein. The sample gives over 500,000 distinct CDR3 sequences, approximately 15% of which show up once; about 8.6% is in the top ten. The receptor's source is an adult woman who had mild COVID-19 (a few samples of this study predate the infection). Cell type and time point are not known. The sequencing sample was made of PBMCs or a T cell subset sorted from them (not recorded which).

This CDR3 reads CASSYGPGGEQFF. CDR3 sequence (DNA): TGTGCCAGCAGTTACGGACCGGGGGGTGAGCAGTTCTTC. The rearrangement uses TRBV6-5 and TRBJ2-1; 7 nucleotides align to TRBD2. V trimming: 2 bases; J trimming: 9 bases; junction bases outside the gene matches: 4. This CDR3 contains 13 residues. CDR1 and CDR2 (germline): MNHEY, SVGAGI.